This passage covers 21 T cell receptor beta chains from one sample sequenced in a study of T cells after somatic rescue of genetic block. Clones were sequenced by immunoSEQ multiplex PCR, and TCRdb holds only the in-frame ones, with some missing. Of 13,000 to 15,000 clones in the sample, about 70% are singletons; the top ten hold 25% to 30%. The sequenced sample consisted of peripheral blood mononuclear cells (PBMCs). The receptors come from a man aged 18 to 35.

This chain connects TRBV30 to TRBJ2-2; 10 nucleotides align to TRBD1. With 1 base clipped from V and 2 bases from J, the junction kept 4 bases outside the gene matches. The germline V gene encodes CDR1 GTSNPN and CDR2 SVGIG (reference sequence). The CDR3 totals 16 residues. The DNA of the CDR3 is TGTGCCTGGAGTGCGCGGACAGGGGGTAACACCGGGGAGCTGTTTTTT. Its protein is CAWSARTGGNTGELFF.

The chain links TRBV11-2 to TRBJ1-1; weak D call: TRBD1 (6 bases). The CDR3 is 14 amino acids. Trimming removed 3 bases at V and 4 bases at J, with 12 bases between. Germline-derived CDR1 and CDR2 are SGHAT and FQNNGV. CDR3 residues: CASSFEGGGTEAFF. CDR3 in DNA: TGTGCCAGCAGCTTCGAGGGGGGGGGCACTGAAGCTTTCTTT.

This clone was detected only a few times. The chain combines TRBV27 with TRBJ2-7; 9 bases map to TRBD1. The germline gives CDR1 MNHEY, CDR2 SMNVEV (reference sequence). V gave up 5 bases and J gave up 6 bases; unmatched junction bases: 8. The CDR3 totals 14 residues. CDR3 DNA sequence: TGTGCCAGCAGTCTTGGGACAGGGTCGGCCGAGCAGTACTTC. Translating gives CASSLGTGSAEQYF.

The chain has TRBV27 and TRBJ2-3, with D uncertain. Germline CDR1 reads MNHEY; CDR2 reads SMNVEV (reference sequence). V was trimmed by 2 bases and J by 2 bases, leaving 11 bases between them. This CDR3 has 15 amino acids. The CDR3, as DNA: TGTGCCAGCAGTTTAGGCCTAGTGAACACAGATACGCAGTATTTT. Amino acid sequence: CASSLGLVNTDTQYF.

This chain joins TRBV27 and TRBJ1-2; maybe TRBD1 (6 bases). The V and J ends lost 3 bases and 4 bases respectively, with 12 bases between them. This CDR3 has 14 amino acids. The germline V gene encodes CDR1 MNHEY and CDR2 SMNVEV (reference sequence). DNA of the CDR3: TGTGCCAGCAGTTTCGGGTCAGGGGTCTATGGCTACACCTTC. Translating it yields CASSFGSGVYGYTF.

The chain is built from TRBV5-1 and TRBJ2-7; a possible D gene is TRBD2 (5 bases). This CDR3 spans 15 amino acids. Germline V CDR1 and CDR2: SGHRS, YFSETQ. With 0 bases removed from V and 2 bases from J, the gap between germline ends came to 12 bases. In DNA form, the CDR3 reads TGCGCCAGCAGCTTGGTCTCCCTTAGCGCCTACGAGCAGTACTTC. This encodes CASSLVSLSAYEQYF. The full variable domain, in which reference TRBV5-1 and TRBJ2-7 provide the parts outside the CDR3, is KAGVTQTPRYLIKTRGQQVTLSCSPISGHRSVSWYQQTPGQGLQFLFEYFSETQRNKGNFPGRFSGRQFSNSRSEMNVSTLELGDSALYLCASSLVSLSAYEQYFGPGTRLTVT.

CDR3 in amino acids: CASSLRESDTQYF. The DNA of the CDR3 is TGTGCCAGCAGCCTCCGAGAAAGTGATACGCAGTATTTT. J is TRBJ2-3 and V is TRBV6-4; D call uncertain. The CDR3 sequence is 13 residues long. Trimming pared 6 bases from V and 6 bases from J, leaving 13 bases between. Germline CDR1 MRHNA, CDR2 SNTAGT.

This chain connects TRBV7-3 to TRBJ2-5, with 9 bases aligning to TRBD2. CDR1 SGHTA and CDR2 FQGTGA come from the germline V gene. V gave up 8 bases and J gave up 7 bases; unmatched junction bases: 8. The CDR3 is made up of 13 amino acids. The CDR3 DNA is TGTGCCAGCGCGGGAGGGGCTTCCAGGACCCAGTACTTC. It codes for CASAGGASRTQYF. Filled out from reference TRBV7-3 and TRBJ2-5, the complete variable domain reads GAGVSQTPSNKVTEKGKYVELRCDPISGHTALYWYRQSLGQGPEFLIYFQGTGAADDSGLPNDRFFAVRPEGSVSTLKIQRTERGDSAVYLCASAGGASRTQYFGPGTRLLVL.

The chain is built from TRBV5-4 and TRBJ2-5, with D unclear. The CDR3 consists of 11 residues. The germline CDR1 and CDR2 sequences are SGHNT and YYREEE (reference sequence). V lost 4 bases and J lost 5, with 6 bases in between. CDR3 sequence reads: CASSSMETQYF. CDR3 bases: TGTGCCAGCAGCAGCATGGAGACCCAGTACTTC. The full variable domain, completed using reference TRBV5-4 and TRBJ2-5, is ETGVTQSPTHLIKTRGQQVTLRCSSQSGHNTVSWYQQALGQGPQFIFQYYREEENGRGNFPPRFSGLQFPNYSSELNVNALELDDSALYLCASSSMETQYFGPGTRLLVL.

The chain is built from TRBV6-1 and TRBJ2-7; possibly TRBD1 for D (6 bases). Trimming took 8 bases from V and 0 from J, leaving 14 bases between them. Germline values: CDR1 MNHNS, CDR2 SASEGT. The CDR3 is made up of 14 amino acids. The CDR3 is CASRNRDTSYEQYF. CDR3 DNA sequence: TGTGCCAGCCGAAACCGGGACACCTCCTACGAGCAGTACTTC.

This clone has just a few counts. The V call is TRBV28, the J call TRBJ2-6; no clear D gene. Germline V CDR1 and CDR2: MDHEN, SYDVKM. Trimming took off 4 bases at V and 0 bases at J, with 7 bases between the two ends. The CDR3 loop spans 15 amino acids. The CDR3 DNA reads TGTGCCAGCAGTTCACCCGCCTCTGGGGCCAACGTCCTGACTTTC. Amino acid sequence: CASSSPASGANVLTF. The complete variable domain, with remaining parts taken from reference TRBV28 and TRBJ2-6, reads DVKVTQSSRYLVKRTGEKVFLECVQDMDHENMFWYRQDPGLGLRLIYFSYDVKMKEKGDIPEGYSVSREKKERFSLILESASTNQTSMYLCASSSPASGANVLTFGAGSRLTVL.

The rearrangement joins TRBV4-1 to TRBJ1-3; D not resolved. The CDR3 is 16 amino acids. V lost 0 bases, J lost 0 bases, and 9 bases lay in between. Germline-derived CDR1 and CDR2 are MGHRA and YSYEKL. In DNA form, the CDR3 reads TGCGCCAGCAGCCAAGATGGAAGGTTCTCTGGAAACACCATATATTTT. As protein: CASSQDGRFSGNTIYF.

This clone was observed a handful of times. V and J are TRBV4-1 and TRBJ2-4; D is possibly TRBD1 or TRBD2 (5 bases each). Trimming stripped 1 base from V and 2 bases from J, with 15 bases between. Germline V gene data show CDR1 as MGHRA and CDR2 as YSYEKL. The CDR3 covers 17 residues. The CDR3, as DNA: TGCGCCAGCAGCCAAGTATTACTAGGGGTAACCAAAAACATTCAGTACTTC. It translates to CASSQVLLGVTKNIQYF.

Only one count was recorded for this clone. The V gene is TRBV5-5, the J gene TRBJ2-3, with 8 positions matching TRBD2. Per germline, CDR1 SGHKS and CDR2 YYEKEE (reference sequence). The trim removed 4 bases at V and 3 bases at J, leaving 4 bases unmatched. The length of the CDR3 is 14 residues. CDR3 coding DNA: TGTGCCAGCAGCGTCGGGACTAGAACAGATACGCAGTATTTT. It yields the protein CASSVGTRTDTQYF.

This chain connects TRBV30 to TRBJ2-5; D is unclear. Trimming left V 5 bases short and J 1 base short, with 11 bases between. This CDR3 region has 13 residues. Germline V CDR1 and CDR2: GTSNPN, SVGIG (reference sequence). This CDR3 is CAWFSSFQETQYF. The CDR3 DNA is TGTGCCTGGTTCAGCTCCTTCCAAGAGACCCAGTACTTC.

This clone occurred many times. This chain uses TRBV2 with TRBJ2-2, with D hard to call. This CDR3 spans 17 amino acids. V lost 5 bases and J 2 bases, leaving 18 bases between the germline ends. Germline V gene data show CDR1 as SNHLY and CDR2 as FYNNEI. The CDR3 here is CASSRSRIPLNTGELFF. The CDR3 DNA reads TGTGCCAGCAGTAGGAGTCGTATCCCCTTAAACACCGGGGAGCTGTTTTTT. The full variable domain, in which reference TRBV2 and TRBJ2-2 provide the parts outside the CDR3, is EPEVTQTPSHQVTQMGQEVILRCVPISNHLYFYWYRQILGQKVEFLVSFYNNEISEKSEIFDDQFSVERPDGSNFTLKIRSTKLEDSAMYFCASSRSRIPLNTGELFFGEGSRLTVL.

This clone was detected a few times. The chain employs TRBV28 and TRBJ2-7, with 8 bases matching TRBD1. Germline CDR1 reads MDHEN; CDR2 reads SYDVKM. Trimming at V came to 6 bases and at J to 9 bases, leaving 16 bases not matched to a gene. The CDR3 length is 15 residues. The CDR3 loop reads CASSSPGTGRGRQYF. The CDR3 DNA sequence: TGTGCCAGCAGCTCTCCAGGGACAGGAAGAGGGAGGCAGTACTTC.

The V call is TRBV28, the J call TRBJ1-2, with D possibly TRBD1 on 5 matching bases. CDR3 size: 14 residues. Germline CDR1 MDHEN, CDR2 SYDVKM. V was pared by 4 bases and J by 4 bases, with 13 bases between. In DNA form, the CDR3 reads TGTGCCAGCAGTTCCCAGGGCAGCTTCTATGGCTACACCTTC. Translation gives CASSSQGSFYGYTF.

The V call is TRBV5-4, the J call TRBJ2-1, with TRBD2 matching over 10 bases. This CDR3 has 17 amino acids. Germline assignment: CDR1 SGHNT and CDR2 YYREEE (reference sequence). Trimming took 3 bases from V and 7 from J; bases not matched to a gene: 13. The CDR3 protein is CASSSTPGLAVGNEQFF. The CDR3 DNA follows: TGTGCCAGCAGCTCTACACCTGGACTAGCGGTTGGGAATGAGCAGTTCTTC.

This sequence joins TRBV7-2 and TRBJ2-7; 9 bases are a match to TRBD2. V lost 2 bases to trimming and J lost 7 bases; unmatched junction nucleotides: 9. This CDR3 has 15 amino acids. The V gene's germline CDR1 is SGHTA and CDR2 FQGNSA. CDR3 sequence reads: CASSLLREGSGEQYF. DNA for the CDR3: TGTGCCAGCAGCTTATTGCGGGAGGGGTCGGGGGAGCAGTACTTC. Using reference TRBV7-2 and TRBJ2-7 for the parts outside the CDR3, the full variable domain is GAGVSQSPSNKVTEKGKDVELRCDPISGHTALYWYRQSLGQGLEFLIYFQGNSAPDKSGLPSDRFSAERTGGSVSTLTIQRTQQEDSAVYLCASSLLREGSGEQYFGPGTRLTVT.

The CDR3 coding sequence is TGTGCCAGCTCACCATTTAGGGGGAACACTGAAGCTTTCTTT. It encodes CASSPFRGNTEAFF. V gene TRBV18 combines with J gene TRBJ1-1; tentative D call: TRBD1 (5 bases). Trimming pared 2 bases from V and 1 base from J, leaving 8 bases between. The CDR3 covers 14 residues. Germline V gene sequence: CDR1 KGHSH, CDR2 LQKENI.